This TCR beta chain was captured by sequencing in a study of shared clonotypes between healthy human individuals. Whole-study context: Samples came from a couple of female and a few male donors aged 18 to 49.

There are a few counts of this clone. No antigen is known for it. At the deep level, the assay was run. The repertoire was sequenced with immunoSEQ multiplex PCR; TCRdb's copy has only in-frame clones and lacks some. The table includes fewer than 100,000 clones, about two thirds detected once. V gave up 1 base and J gave up 3 bases, with 13 bases separating them. The CDR3 has 15 residues. Per the germline V gene, CDR1 is SGHRS and CDR2 is YFSETQ. Study-wide findings and caveats: Clonotype sharing among donors was thought likely to change with sequencing depth. On the whole, naive subsets had larger estimated richness than memory subsets had.

This receptor was obtained from a young man in good health. The V and J genes are TRBV5-1 and TRBJ1-1; D gene ambiguous. The sample was memory CD8+ T cells sorted from blood. As for subset: CD45RO+ cells pooled with CCR7-negative TemRA cells. The CDR3, as DNA: TGCGCCAGCAGCTTGCGGTCAACCCCAGACACTGAAGCTTTCTTT. Its translation: CASSLRSTPDTEAFF.